This TCR beta chain was recorded in a study of cytomegalovirus exposure and HLA in healthy donors. Primers: 60 Vbeta forward and 13 Jbeta reverse. Clones were read by immunoSEQ multiplex PCR, and TCRdb kept only the in-frame ones, dropping some. The sample holds about 170,000 clones, around 86% seen once. CDR1 and CDR2 from the germline V gene are SGHTA and FQGNSA. This CDR3 region has 14 residues. The junction had 12 bases not matched to a gene; V was cut back by 5 bases and J by 9 bases. This clonotype was obtained from a male donor in good health and CMV-seronegative. The specimen was PBMCs. The chain uses TRBV7-2 and TRBJ1-2, with 7 bases that match TRBD1. The CDR3 nucleotides are TGTGCCAGCAGCCCCTCGGGACAGCGATTTAGCTACACCTTC. This translates into CASSPSGQRFSYTF.